This T cell receptor (beta chain) was retrieved from a study of PD-L1 blockade in urothelial cancer. Study overall: Blood was subjected to analysis at 3 weeks (second dose) and 6 weeks following treatment start. General study findings and limits: More expansion of tumor-associated blood clones, seen at 3 weeks, marked durable-benefit patients.

As concerns this clone: Antigen specificity is unknown.

Profiled with immunoSEQ multiplex PCR; TCRdb holds only in-frame clones, not every one. The table records fewer than 85,000 clones, 84% of them present only once. Germline-derived CDR1 and CDR2 are SGDLS and YYNGEE. CDR3 length equals 15 residues. V shed 0 bases and J shed 6 bases, with 12 bases lying between them. Noted time point: pretreatment peripheral blood. Between 1 and 8 samples per patient were obtained, pretreatment and on-treatment. This chain joins TRBV9 and TRBJ2-2; possibly TRBD1 for D (5 bases). The TCR sequence derives from a woman aged 70-85 years with urothelial cancer. This specimen consisted of PBMCs, obtained around atezolizumab (anti-PD-L1) treatment. CDR3 DNA: TGTGCCAGCAGCGTAGTGGGCAGGGTGGCCGGGGAGCTGTTTTTT. Protein product: CASSVVGRVAGELFF.